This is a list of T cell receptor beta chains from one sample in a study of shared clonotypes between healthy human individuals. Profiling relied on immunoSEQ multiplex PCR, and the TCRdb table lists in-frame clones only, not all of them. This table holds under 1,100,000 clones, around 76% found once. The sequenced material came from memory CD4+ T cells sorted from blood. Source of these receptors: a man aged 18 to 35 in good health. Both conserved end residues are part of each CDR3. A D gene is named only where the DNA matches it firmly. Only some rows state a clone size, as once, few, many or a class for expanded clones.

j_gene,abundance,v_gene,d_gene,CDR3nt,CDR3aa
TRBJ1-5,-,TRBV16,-,TGTGCCAGCAGCCAATCTAGAGGACAGAATCAGCCCCAGCATTTT,CASSQSRGQNQPQHF
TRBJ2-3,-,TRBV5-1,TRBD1,TGCGCCAGCAGCTTGGGGGCCGGGACAGGGAAAGATACGCAGTATTTT,CASSLGAGTGKDTQYF
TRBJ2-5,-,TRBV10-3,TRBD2,TGTTCCGCAAAGCCTGGCGGGGGGGCGGAGACCCAGTACTTC,CSAKPGGGAETQYF
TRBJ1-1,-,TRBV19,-,TGTGCCAGTAGTCCTGGGGGAGGCCCTAACACTGAAGCTTTCTTT,CASSPGGGPNTEAFF
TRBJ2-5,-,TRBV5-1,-,TGCGCCAGCAGCTTTTTCGGGTGGCAGACCCAGTACTTC,CASSFFGWQTQYF
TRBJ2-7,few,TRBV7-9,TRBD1,TGTGCCAGCAGCGGCAAGGGGACAGGGATCTACGAGCAGTACTTC,CASSGKGTGIYEQYF
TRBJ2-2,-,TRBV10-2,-,TGCGCCAGTCAAGCTAGCGACCATGATAACGGGGAGCTGTTTTTT,CASQASDHDNGELFF
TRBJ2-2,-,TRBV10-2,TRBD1,TGCGCCAGCCGGGACAGGGGGTTGGGCGGGGAGCTGTTTTTT,CASRDRGLGGELFF
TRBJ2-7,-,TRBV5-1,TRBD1,TGCGCCAGCAGCAGGACAGGGGATCTCGCCTACGAGCAGTACTTC,CASSRTGDLAYEQYF
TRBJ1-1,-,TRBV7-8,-,TGTGCCAGCAGCTTAAGGCAGGGAAACACTGAAGCTTTCTTT,CASSLRQGNTEAFF
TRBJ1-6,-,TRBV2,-,TGTGCCAGCAGTGAACTGGGGGTTAATTCACCCCTCCACTTT,CASSELGVNSPLHF
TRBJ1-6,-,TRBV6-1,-,TGTGCCAGCAGTGAAGCAATTAGGGGGTCGACTTTTAATTCACCCCTCCACTTT,CASSEAIRGSTFNSPLHF
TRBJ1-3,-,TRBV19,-,TGTGCCAGTAGTATTTCGGCGGTCTCTGGAAACACCATATATTTT,CASSISAVSGNTIYF
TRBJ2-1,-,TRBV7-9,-,TGTGCCAGCAGCCCCCCTCCTTACAATGAGCAGTTCTTC,CASSPPPYNEQFF
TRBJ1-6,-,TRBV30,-,TGTGCCTGGAGGGTACGGACCGGACCGAACTCACCCCTCCACTTT,CAWRVRTGPNSPLHF
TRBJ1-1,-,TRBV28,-,TGTGCCAGCAGTTTATTGGGGTACACTGAAGCTTTCTTT,CASSLLGYTEAFF
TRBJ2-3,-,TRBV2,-,TGTGCCAGCGGAACACAGGGCGCCACAGATACGCAGTATTTT,CASGTQGATDTQYF
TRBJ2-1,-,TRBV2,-,TGTGCCAGCTTGGGGGTTGGGCCGGACCTCCTGGATGAGCAGTTCTTC,CASLGVGPDLLDEQFF